The text below deals with one T cell receptor (beta chain). Its antigen is still unknown. Deletions cut 3 bases from V and 9 bases from J, with 18 bases between. This CDR3 comprises 14 residues. Germline V gene sequence: CDR1 DFQATT, CDR2 SNEGSKA (reference sequence). The source of the sample is a study of blood T cells in healthy people across ages. Study-wide points: Nothing was known about donor CMV status, and this possibly confounded expanded clonotype changes.

A J-beta primer mix and a sample-barcoded 5' primer were used in a second PCR of about 6 to 12 cycles. TCRdb used MiXCR to reprocess the 5' RACE reads, holding one entry per CDR3 protein. Of over a million distinct CDR3 sequences listed, approximately 39% were seen once; the top ten hold about 4.1%. The chain uses TRBV20-1 and TRBJ2-1, with D tentatively TRBD1 (6 bases). Sequencing used blood. This receptor was identified in a young woman in good health. The CDR3 DNA reads TGCAGTGCTAGCTGGGGGCTGGGGGCATTTGAGCAGTTCTTC. Its protein product is CSASWGLGAFEQFF.